A single sample is the source of the 22 T cell receptor beta chains below, sequenced in a study of human thymus T cells. Corrective cardiac operations yielded the resected thymus tissue. Clones were read by immunoSEQ multiplex PCR, and TCRdb kept only the in-frame ones, dropping some. The table has roughly 86,000 clones, around 96% seen once. The sequenced sample was thymus tissue. The receptor source for this set is a boy less than two years old with a congenital heart defect but otherwise immunologically healthy.

This chain links TRBV4-1 with TRBJ2-3, with D perhaps matching TRBD2 (5 bases). The CDR3 is 15 amino acids. Germline V gene sequence: CDR1 MGHRA, CDR2 YSYEKL. The V and J ends lost 3 bases and 2 bases respectively, with 12 bases between them. The CDR3: CASSHDGRATDTQYF. CDR3 bases: TGCGCCAGCAGCCACGATGGGCGGGCCACAGATACGCAGTATTTT.

The chain has TRBV19 and TRBJ2-7, with TRBD1 matching over 7 bases. J gave up 11 bases and V 4 bases, and 11 bases lay outside the gene matches. This CDR3 comprises 13 residues. Germline CDR1 LNHDA, CDR2 SQIVND (reference sequence). Here the CDR3 reads CASSTFPDRIKYF. CDR3 DNA sequence: TGTGCCAGTAGTACCTTCCCGGACAGGATAAAGTACTTC.

The J gene is TRBJ1-5, the V gene TRBV19; D is perhaps TRBD1 (5 bases). The V end lost 3 bases, the J end lost 5 bases, and 11 bases lay between the germline ends. The germline V gene has CDR1 LNHDA and CDR2 SQIVND (reference sequence). CDR3 size: 14 residues. CDR3 DNA: TGTGCCAGTAGTATGGGGGGATACCATCAGCCCCAGCATTTT. Amino acid sequence: CASSMGGYHQPQHF.

The chain links TRBV4-1 to TRBJ1-3; D is undetermined. Germline CDR1 and CDR2: MGHRA and YSYEKL. The CDR3 has 16 amino acids. Trimming cost V 2 bases and J 0 bases, with 11 bases left between them. The CDR3 here is CASSQTPPGSGNTIYF. The CDR3 coding sequence is TGCGCCAGCAGCCAAACCCCCCCTGGCTCTGGAAACACCATATATTTT.

The chain uses TRBV11-2 and TRBJ1-3, with 7 bases lining up with TRBD1. CDR1 and CDR2 from the germline V gene are SGHAT and FQNNGV. The junction had 6 bases not matched to a gene; V was cut back by 1 base and J by 0 bases. This CDR3 is 17 amino acids long. The CDR3 spells CASSLVAGGSSGNTIYF. The DNA for the CDR3 is TGTGCCAGCAGCTTAGTGGCAGGGGGAAGCTCTGGAAACACCATATATTTT.

The chain uses TRBV4-3 and TRBJ2-1; 9 bases are shared with TRBD2. With V trimmed by 4 bases and J by 4 bases, 11 bases remained unmatched. The V gene's germline CDR1 is LGHNA and CDR2 YSLEER. The CDR3 has 17 amino acids. CDR3 DNA sequence: TGCGCCAGCAGCCCCACGACGTGCGGGGGGGCTTACAATGAGCAGTTCTTC. It yields the protein CASSPTTCGGAYNEQFF.

The V call is TRBV30, the J call TRBJ2-1, with 10 bases aligning to TRBD1. Trimming took 0 bases from V and 12 from J; bases not matched to a gene: 11. The V gene's germline CDR1 is GTSNPN and CDR2 SVGIG (reference sequence). The CDR3 runs to 15 residues. Here the CDR3 reads CAWSVYPGQGFRQFF. The CDR3 DNA reads TGTGCCTGGAGTGTATATCCGGGACAGGGGTTTAGGCAGTTCTTC.

This chain links TRBV5-1 with TRBJ2-7; 10 positions match TRBD1. The CDR3 loop spans 16 amino acids. CDR1 is SGHRS and CDR2 is YFSETQ in the germline V gene. Unmatched junction bases numbered 10, after V lost 4 bases and J lost 3 bases. CDR3 protein: CASSATGGDMDYEQYF. In DNA, the CDR3 is TGCGCCAGCAGCGCGACAGGGGGCGATATGGACTACGAGCAGTACTTC.

The chain couples TRBV14 to TRBJ2-3, with 8 bases fitting TRBD1. The trim removed 0 bases at V and 6 bases at J, leaving 14 bases unmatched. The V gene's germline CDR1 is SGHDN and CDR2 FVKESK. This CDR3 spans 18 amino acids. Here the CDR3 DNA reads TGTGCCAGCAGCCAAGATGGTTCCGGACAGGGAATCGATGATACGCAGTATTTT. Translation: CASSQDGSGQGIDDTQYF.

The V gene is TRBV6-4, the J gene TRBJ2-3; D is ambiguous. The germline CDR1 and CDR2 sequences are MRHNA and SNTAGT. Trimming stripped 2 bases from V and 3 bases from J, with 3 bases between. This CDR3 is 12 amino acids long. The CDR3 sequence: CASSDGTDTQYF. The CDR3 bases are TGTGCCAGCAGTGACGGTACAGATACGCAGTATTTT.

The J gene is TRBJ1-1, the V gene TRBV5-5; weak D call: TRBD1 (5 bases). From germline, CDR1 is SGHKS and CDR2 YYEKEE (reference sequence). Between the trimmed V and J ends, which lost 0 bases and 0 bases, there was a span of 6 bases. The CDR3 runs 14 residues. This CDR3 is CASSLGGLNTEAFF. The CDR3 bases are TGTGCCAGCAGCTTGGGGGGCCTGAACACTGAAGCTTTCTTT.

CDR3 bases: TGTGCCAGCAGCCAAGATACGGCAACCCTCTACAATGAGCAGTTCTTC. Its translation is CASSQDTATLYNEQFF. The chain joins TRBV4-2 to TRBJ2-1; the D is unclear. This CDR3 comprises 16 residues. Germline values: CDR1 LGHNA, CDR2 YNFKEQ. V was shortened by 0 bases and J by 3 bases, with 12 bases between the two germline ends.

This clone showed up just once. This chain links TRBV7-6 with TRBJ1-2; TRBD1 agrees at 7 bases. Looked up from germline, CDR1 is SGHVS and CDR2 is FNYEAQ. V gave up 1 base and J gave up 4 bases; unmatched junction bases: 9. The CDR3 totals 16 residues. CDR3: CASSLGGGRPGYGYTF. The CDR3 nucleotides are TGTGCCAGCAGCTTAGGAGGGGGCCGCCCCGGCTATGGCTACACCTTC.

The V gene is TRBV5-4, the J gene TRBJ2-1, with D tentatively TRBD1 (6 bases). In germline, CDR1 is SGHNT, CDR2 YYREEE (reference sequence). Trimming shortened V by 4 bases and J by 4 bases, and 21 bases separated the two germline ends. The CDR3 is 17 amino acids. The CDR3 loop reads CASSPTFQGKGYNEQFF. The CDR3 coding sequence is TGTGCCAGCAGCCCCACCTTCCAGGGGAAAGGGTACAATGAGCAGTTCTTC.

The chain uses TRBV28 and TRBJ1-2; 7 bases are a match to TRBD1. This CDR3 comprises 14 residues. V dropped 5 bases and J dropped 1; count of bases not matched to a gene: 4. Germline loops: CDR1 MDHEN, CDR2 SYDVKM. The CDR3: CASSLRQGNYGYTF. The CDR3 DNA sequence: TGTGCCAGCAGTCTACGACAGGGTAACTATGGCTACACCTTC.

The chain is built from TRBV19 and TRBJ1-1, with D tentatively TRBD1 (6 bases). The V gene lost 3 bases and the J gene lost 5 bases, with 16 bases spanning the gap. Germline CDR1 reads LNHDA; CDR2 reads SQIVND (reference sequence). The CDR3 extends over 15 amino acids. The CDR3 region is CASSMHRAPRTEAFF. CDR3 coding DNA: TGTGCCAGTAGTATGCACAGGGCGCCCCGGACTGAAGCTTTCTTT.

The chain uses TRBV27 and TRBJ2-3, with 11 bases that match TRBD1. Losses at the gene ends were 3 bases for V and 2 bases for J; bases not matched to a gene: 10. Germline-derived CDR1 and CDR2 are MNHEY and SMNVEV (reference sequence). This CDR3 comprises 18 residues. As DNA, the CDR3 is TGTGCCAGCAGTTTGGGACAGGGGGTCGCCCCCTTCACAGATACGCAGTATTTT. Translated, it gives CASSLGQGVAPFTDTQYF.

The CDR3 region is CASSQEITTNYGYTF. The CDR3 DNA follows: TGCGCCAGCAGCCAAGAAATAACTACTAACTATGGCTACACCTTC. The chain couples TRBV4-3 to TRBJ1-2; no clear D gene. The CDR3 runs 15 residues. V was trimmed by 0 bases and J by 0 bases, leaving 8 bases between them. The germline V gene has CDR1 LGHNA and CDR2 YSLEER.

The chain combines TRBV13 with TRBJ2-7; D uncertain. The CDR3 length is 13 residues. Trimming left V 8 bases short and J 0 bases short, with 11 bases between. Per the germline V gene, CDR1 is PRHDT and CDR2 is FYEKMQ (reference sequence). CDR3 coding DNA: TGTGCCAGCGGAAAGACCCACTCCTACGAGCAGTACTTC. As protein: CASGKTHSYEQYF.

The chain uses TRBV14 and TRBJ2-7, with D possibly being TRBD2 (6 bases). Per germline, CDR1 SGHDN and CDR2 FVKESK. Trimming stripped 1 base from V and 1 base from J, with 11 bases between. The CDR3 runs to 15 residues. The CDR3 loop reads CASSQGDSSSYEQYF. CDR3 bases: TGTGCCAGCAGCCAAGGGGACTCCTCATCCTACGAGCAGTACTTC.

The chain has TRBV10-2 and TRBJ1-1; unclear D gene. V was trimmed by 4 bases and J by 7 bases, leaving 10 bases between them. The CDR3 is made up of 12 amino acids. Germline V gene data show CDR1 as WSHSY and CDR2 as SAAADI. The CDR3 sequence is CASSALRFEAFF. In DNA form, the CDR3 reads TGCGCCAGCAGTGCCCTCCGGTTTGAAGCTTTCTTT.

This chain joins TRBV7-2 and TRBJ2-7; D is possibly TRBD2 (5 bases). The germline V and J ends were trimmed by 1 base and 5 bases, with 24 bases remaining between them. Germline V gives CDR1 SGHTA, CDR2 FQGNSA. CDR3 length: 18 residues. CDR3: CASSLVWRQTPVLDEQYF. Written as DNA, the CDR3 is TGTGCCAGCAGCTTAGTTTGGAGGCAGACCCCCGTCCTCGACGAGCAGTACTTC.